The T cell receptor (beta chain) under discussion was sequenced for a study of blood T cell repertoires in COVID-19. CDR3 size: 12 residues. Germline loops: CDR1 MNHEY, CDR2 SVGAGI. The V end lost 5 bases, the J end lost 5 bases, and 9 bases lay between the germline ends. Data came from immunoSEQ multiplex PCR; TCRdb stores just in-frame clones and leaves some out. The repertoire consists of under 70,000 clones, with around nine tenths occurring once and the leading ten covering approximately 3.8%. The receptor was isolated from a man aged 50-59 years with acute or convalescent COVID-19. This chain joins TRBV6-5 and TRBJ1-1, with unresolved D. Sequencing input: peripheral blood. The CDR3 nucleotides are TGTGCCAGCAGTATAGACGGGACTGAAGCTTTCTTT. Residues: CASSIDGTEAFF.